The 18 T cell receptor beta chains given below trace back to one sample, sequenced in a study of blood T cell repertoires in COVID-19. Only in-frame clones appear in the TCRdb table, and some are missing; sequencing was by immunoSEQ multiplex PCR. The data show some 30,000 clones, 75% to 90% seen once. What was sequenced was peripheral blood. Receptor source: a man older than 75 with acute or convalescent COVID-19.

V usage is TRBV5-1 and J usage is TRBJ2-3, with 7 bases identical to TRBD2. The CDR3 spans 15 residues. V was pared by 1 base and J by 4 bases, with 6 bases of the junction left unmatched. From germline, CDR1 is SGHRS and CDR2 YFSETQ. The CDR3: CASSLSTGGPDTQYF. Written as DNA, the CDR3 is TGCGCCAGCAGCTTGTCGACGGGGGGACCAGATACGCAGTATTTT.

The sample holds one count of this clone. The same CDR3 can be traced to other DNA sequences in this sample. The CDR3 spells CSVRQGLSYEQYF. CDR3 bases: TGCAGCGTAAGGCAGGGGCTTTCCTACGAGCAGTACTTC. The chain joins TRBV29-1 to TRBJ2-7; a possible D gene is TRBD1 (6 bases). V was pared by 6 bases and J by 1 base, with 13 bases between. The CDR3 spans 13 residues. CDR1 and CDR2 from the germline V gene are SQVTM and ANQGSEA.

The chain recombines TRBV2 with TRBJ1-1; 8 nucleotides line up with TRBD1. V was pared by 6 bases and J by 11 bases, with 14 bases of the junction left unmatched. The CDR3 spans 14 residues. Germline assignment: CDR1 SNHLY and CDR2 FYNNEI. CDR3 bases: TGTGCCAGCAGCGACCGGACAGGGAAGAGTTACGCTTTCTTT. It translates to CASSDRTGKSYAFF. Full variable domain (remainder filled in from reference TRBV2 and TRBJ1-1): EPEVTQTPSHQVTQMGQEVILRCVPISNHLYFYWYRQILGQKVEFLVSFYNNEISEKSEIFDDQFSVERPDGSNFTLKIRSTKLEDSAMYFCASSDRTGKSYAFFGQGTRLTVV.

The V gene is TRBV18, the J gene TRBJ2-1; 8 bases agree with TRBD2. With 3 bases clipped from V and 7 bases from J, the junction kept 11 bases outside the gene matches. Germline values: CDR1 KGHSH, CDR2 LQKENI. This CDR3 comprises 16 residues. CDR3 coding DNA: TGTGCCAGCTCACCCCCCAGGGGACTAGGGAAAAATGAGCAGTTCTTC. Encoded protein: CASSPPRGLGKNEQFF.

This clone was seen only a few times. V usage is TRBV11-2 and J usage is TRBJ2-1, with TRBD1 matching over 9 bases. The germline V gene has CDR1 SGHAT and CDR2 FQNNGV. V lost 0 bases, J lost 16 bases, and 7 bases stayed unmatched. CDR3 length: 13 amino acids. CDR3 in DNA: TGTGCCAGCAGCTTAGAAACCGGGACAGGGAGTTTCTTC. Translated, it gives CASSLETGTGSFF.

J is TRBJ2-5 and V is TRBV5-6; unclear D gene. The CDR3 covers 14 residues. Germline assignment: CDR1 SGHDT and CDR2 YYEEEE. V lost 7 bases and J 2 bases, leaving 15 bases between the germline ends. The CDR3 reads CASLVWVGQETQYF. The CDR3 nucleotides are TGTGCCAGCCTAGTATGGGTTGGGCAAGAGACCCAGTACTTC.

The chain recombines TRBV29-1 with TRBJ2-7; D is ambiguous. Germline CDR1 SQVTM, CDR2 ANQGSEA. CDR3 length: 12 residues. V was clipped by 6 bases and J by 2 bases, with 11 bases between them. CDR3 coding DNA: TGCAGCGTCCGAACCCAGACCTACGAGCAGTACTTC. Encoded protein: CSVRTQTYEQYF.

The J gene is TRBJ1-1, the V gene TRBV2, with D unresolved. The CDR3 loop spans 15 amino acids. V lost 1 base to trimming and J lost 6 bases, with 15 bases between them. The germline V gene has CDR1 SNHLY and CDR2 FYNNEI. The CDR3 bases are TGTGCCAGCAGTGAAGAGGCGGGCGCGAAGTCTGAAGCTTTCTTT. The encoded protein is CASSEEAGAKSEAFF.

The chain has TRBV6-6 and TRBJ2-7, with D hard to call. V was trimmed by 5 bases and J by 3 bases, leaving 5 bases between them. CDR1 and CDR2 from the germline V gene are MNHNY and SVGAGI (reference sequence). The CDR3 spans 11 residues. CDR3 sequence (DNA): TGTGCCAGCAGTCCTAACTACGAGCAGTACTTC. Translation gives CASSPNYEQYF.

The genes are TRBV3-1 (or the pseudogene TRBV3-2) and TRBJ2-6, with a possible D match to TRBD2 (5 bases). This CDR3 spans 15 amino acids. Germline assignment: CDR1 LGHDT and CDR2 YNNKEL (reference sequence). The ends were cut back, 9 bases at V and 0 bases at J, with 12 bases in the middle. The CDR3 here is CASQVGVSGANVLTF. The DNA of the CDR3 is TGTGCCAGTCAGGTCGGGGTCTCTGGGGCCAACGTCCTGACTTTC.

The chain joins TRBV4-1 to TRBJ2-5; no firm D call. The germline gives CDR1 MGHRA, CDR2 YSYEKL. Trimming removed 2 bases from V and 0 bases from J, with 7 bases in between. CDR3 length: 14 residues. CDR3 region: CASSQTQNQETQYF. Here the CDR3 DNA reads TGCGCCAGCAGCCAAACCCAGAACCAAGAGACCCAGTACTTC.

The chain uses TRBV10-2 and TRBJ2-4; possibly TRBD2 for D (6 bases). The CDR3 is made up of 13 amino acids. Per the germline V gene, CDR1 is WSHSY and CDR2 is SAAADI. V was cut by 2 bases and J by 7 bases, with 9 bases left in between. The CDR3 sequence is CASSEGGRNIQYF. Here the CDR3 DNA reads TGCGCCAGCAGTGAGGGAGGGAGGAACATTCAGTACTTC.

The J gene is TRBJ2-3, the V gene TRBV30; the D is unclear. CDR3 length equals 15 residues. CDR1 and CDR2 (germline): GTSNPN, SVGIG (reference sequence). Trimming removed 0 bases from V and 0 bases from J, with 10 bases in between. DNA for the CDR3: TGTGCCTGGAGTGTACCCACGACTAGCACAGATACGCAGTATTTT. Translation: CAWSVPTTSTDTQYF.

The chain is built from TRBV4-1 and TRBJ1-5, with 9 bases aligning to TRBD1. The germline V gene has CDR1 MGHRA and CDR2 YSYEKL. The J segment lost 1 base and the V segment lost 4 bases, leaving 14 bases of the junction unmatched. This CDR3 is 19 amino acids long. The chain's CDR3 is CASSPLFDRGRTSNQPQHF. The CDR3, as DNA: TGCGCCAGCAGCCCCCTTTTTGACAGGGGGAGGACAAGCAATCAGCCCCAGCATTTT.

The V and J genes are TRBV7-2 and TRBJ2-3; D is possibly TRBD1 (6 bases). Trimming removed 3 bases from V and 3 bases from J, with 10 bases in between. The CDR3 has 14 amino acids. Germline CDR1 reads SGHTA; CDR2 reads FQGNSA. The DNA of the CDR3 is TGTGCCAGCAGCTTTTACAGGGAGACAGATACGCAGTATTTT. Its translation is CASSFYRETDTQYF.

The V and J genes are TRBV5-1 and TRBJ2-2; D remains ambiguous. V lost 2 bases, J lost 0 bases, and 5 bases lay in between. The CDR3 sequence is 14 residues long. Germline V lookup: CDR1 SGHRS, CDR2 YFSETQ. The CDR3, as DNA: TGCGCCAGCAGCTTTCCAGCGAACACCGGGGAGCTGTTTTTT. Amino acids: CASSFPANTGELFF.

This chain uses TRBV9 with TRBJ2-3; possibly TRBD2 for D (5 bases). Deletions cut 3 bases from V and 6 bases from J, with 14 bases between. Germline V gene data show CDR1 as SGDLS and CDR2 as YYNGEE. The CDR3 loop spans 14 amino acids. CDR3: CASSGTLSTDTQYF. For the CDR3, the DNA is TGTGCCAGCAGCGGGACTTTGTCAACGGATACGCAGTATTTT. Supplemented by reference TRBV9 and TRBJ2-3, the full variable domain reads DSGVTQTPKHLITATGQRVTLRCSPRSGDLSVYWYQQSLDQGLQFLIQYYNGEERAKGNILERFSAQQFPDLHSELNLSSLELGDSALYFCASSGTLSTDTQYFGPGTRLTVL.

V gene TRBV9 combines with J gene TRBJ2-1, with D possibly being TRBD1 (5 bases). V gave up 2 bases and J gave up 2 bases, with 14 bases separating them. Germline loops: CDR1 SGDLS, CDR2 YYNGEE. The CDR3 extends over 16 amino acids. This chain's CDR3 is CASSVWGVETYNEQFF. The CDR3 region has the DNA TGTGCCAGCAGCGTGTGGGGCGTAGAAACCTACAATGAGCAGTTCTTC.